This T cell receptor (beta chain) was sequenced during a study of vaccination and CD4 T cells after COVID-19. At the level of the study: After nasal swab PCR-confirmed SARS-CoV-2, about ten convalescents had mild disease and one severe. Findings of the study overall: Relatively few convalescent patients were studied; early post-infection timepoints were not included.

The CDR3 loop spans 16 amino acids. Trimming took off 6 bases at V and 0 bases at J, with 18 bases between the two ends. Germline-derived CDR1 and CDR2 are DFQATT and SNEGSKA (reference sequence). With the Oncomine TCR Beta short-read assay, DNA from cultured CD4+ T cells was sequenced. TCRdb passed the PCR reads through MiXCR, listing each CDR3 protein once. The sample yields around 19,000 distinct CDR3 sequences, around 44% seen once. The treatment is: roughly nine-day PBMC culture with coronavirus spike peptide pools or control peptides (ViraFEST assay). Comments on this clonotype: Its specificity is not known.

The rearrangement joins TRBV20-1 to TRBJ1-5; possibly TRBD1 for D (6 bases). The sequence derives from a human donor who had recovered from COVID-19. The material was CD4+ T cells from blood, cultured in vitro, obtained after SARS-CoV-2 vaccination. In DNA, the CDR3 is TGCAGTGCGTACCGCCAGGGGCAATATAGCAATCAGCCCCAGCATTTT. Amino acid sequence: CSAYRQGQYSNQPQHF.